This TCR beta chain derives from a study of T cell repertoires in aging, cancer and after chemotherapy. Across the whole study: Patients with glioblastoma brain tumors were sampled before and after temozolomide-based therapy. Regarding the study as a whole: Compared with age-matched healthy donors, untreated hematological or solid cancer patients showed higher blood TCR clonality.

For this clonotype: Antigen specificity is unknown.

Rearranged V-D-J TRB sequences were amplified with a mixed TRB-A/B primer pool. Each CDR3 protein gets one entry after TCRdb re-called the multiplex PCR reads with MiXCR. The sample lists 2,500 to 3,000 distinct CDR3 sequences; approximately 23% were seen once. TCR beta rearrangements were amplified from peripheral blood genomic DNA. The length of the CDR3 is 17 residues. The ends were cut back, 4 bases at V and 5 bases at J, with 24 bases in the middle. CDR1 is SGHRS, CDR2 YFSETQ, per germline. Sequencing was done on a sample of blood. This TCR came from a human donor with a solid tumor. This chain uses TRBV5-1 with TRBJ2-5; a weak D match, TRBD2 (5 bases). CDR3 DNA sequence: TGCGCCAGCAGCACCGGGGTGAACACCGACTTGGTGGAGACCCAGTACTTC. This sequence encodes CASSTGVNTDLVETQYF.